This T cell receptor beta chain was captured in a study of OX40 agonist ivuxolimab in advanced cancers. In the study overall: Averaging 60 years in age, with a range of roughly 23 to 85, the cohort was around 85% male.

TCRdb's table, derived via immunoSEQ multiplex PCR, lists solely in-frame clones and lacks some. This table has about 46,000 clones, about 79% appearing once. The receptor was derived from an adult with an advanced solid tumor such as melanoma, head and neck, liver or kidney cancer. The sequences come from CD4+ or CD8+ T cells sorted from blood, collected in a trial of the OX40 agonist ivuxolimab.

The CDR3 reads CASGRGASGNTIYF. The CDR3 DNA reads TGTGCCAGCGGTAGGGGGGCCTCTGGAAACACCATATATTTT. This sequence joins TRBV6-5 and TRBJ1-3; D may be TRBD1 (6 bases). The CDR3 contains 14 residues. The V and J ends lost 8 bases and 0 bases respectively, with 11 bases between them. Germline V gene data show CDR1 as MNHEY and CDR2 as SVGAGI.